This T cell receptor (beta chain) originates from a study of spatial heterogeneity in lung cancer. This CDR3 has 13 residues. Germline V gene data show CDR1 as SQVTM and CDR2 as ANQGSEA. With 4 bases removed from V and 4 bases from J, the gap between germline ends came to 11 bases. This clonotype has a handful of counts. TCRdb passed the 5' RACE reads through MiXCR, listing each CDR3 protein once. The table has fewer than 45,000 distinct CDR3 sequences, about 11% seen once; the top ten hold 15% to 20%. Time point indicated: blood at routine non-recurrence follow-up after resection. From tumor, nontumor lung or frozen PBMC, whole RNA was taken unsorted for sequencing.

V and J are TRBV29-1 and TRBJ1-5, with D unclear. Source: PBMCs, taken at follow-up. The clonotype was recovered from a female donor with early-stage non-small cell lung cancer. The CDR3 sequence is CSVAGGINQPQHF. Here the CDR3 DNA reads TGCAGCGTTGCAGGAGGTATAAATCAGCCCCAGCATTTT.